One sample yielded the 4 T cell receptor beta chains listed below, sequenced in a study of blood T cell repertoires in COVID-19. The protocol was immunoSEQ multiplex PCR, while the TCRdb copy is restricted to in-frame clones and leaves out a portion. The sample comprises around 67,000 clones, 87% of which are singletons, and more than 5% rests with the top ten. Specimen: peripheral blood. Every receptor here comes from a man aged 50-59 years with active COVID-19.

The chain carries TRBV5-1 and TRBJ2-1; 8 positions match TRBD1. V lost 4 bases to trimming and J lost 8 bases; unmatched junction nucleotides: 8. Germline V gene lookup returns CDR1 SGHRS and CDR2 YFSETQ. The CDR3 contains 14 residues. CDR3 protein: CASSLGQGIHEQFF. In nucleotides, the CDR3 is TGCGCCAGCAGCCTCGGACAGGGTATCCATGAGCAGTTCTTC.

Only one count was recorded for this clone. The chain combines TRBV20-1 with TRBJ2-5; 10 bases are a match to TRBD2. Looked up from germline, CDR1 is DFQATT and CDR2 is SNEGSKA (reference sequence). V shed 3 bases, J shed 7 bases, and the junction held 8 bases outside the gene matches. The CDR3 covers 14 residues. The CDR3 reads CSASRAGGPATQYF. The CDR3 region has the DNA TGCAGTGCTAGTAGAGCGGGAGGGCCAGCGACCCAGTACTTC.

This chain links TRBV14 with TRBJ2-1; TRBD1 agrees at 9 bases. CDR3 length: 20 residues. The V gene's germline CDR1 is SGHDN and CDR2 FVKESK. With 2 bases clipped from V and 5 bases from J, the junction kept 19 bases outside the gene matches. The CDR3, as DNA: TGTGCCAGCAGCCAATTCTATTTTCTGGGGGACAGGGATATCCACAATGAGCAGTTCTTC. This encodes CASSQFYFLGDRDIHNEQFF.

The chain joins TRBV5-1 to TRBJ1-3; perhaps TRBD1 as D (5 bases). The CDR3 covers 15 residues. Germline CDR1 and CDR2: SGHRS and YFSETQ. V gave up 0 bases and J gave up 0 bases, with 7 bases separating them. The CDR3 reads CASSLDGASGNTIYF. The CDR3 nucleotides read TGCGCCAGCAGCTTGGATGGGGCCTCTGGAAACACCATATATTTT. Variable domain in full (rest from reference TRBV5-1 and TRBJ1-3): KAGVTQTPRYLIKTRGQQVTLSCSPISGHRSVSWYQQTPGQGLQFLFEYFSETQRNKGNFPGRFSGRQFSNSRSEMNVSTLELGDSALYLCASSLDGASGNTIYFGEGSWLTVV.